These 10 T cell receptor beta chains originate from one sample sequenced in a study of T cells in localized non-small cell lung cancer. The method was immunoSEQ multiplex PCR; TCRdb's version includes in-frame clones alone and lacks a portion of them. The sample carries around 140,000 clones, around 92% recorded once. The sample in question was peripheral blood, obtained before any cancer treatment. These receptors were taken from a female donor aged 60 or older with stage I lung adenocarcinoma.

This clone was picked up one time. The chain has TRBV27 and TRBJ2-7, with D unresolved. V gave up 4 bases and J gave up 1 base, with 8 bases separating them. The CDR3 is 13 amino acids. The germline gives CDR1 MNHEY, CDR2 SMNVEV (reference sequence). The CDR3 region has the DNA TGTGCCAGCAGTTCCCCTAGTTCCTACGAGCAGTACTTC. It yields the protein CASSSPSSYEQYF.

This clone was recorded a few times. The V call is TRBV4-2, the J call TRBJ2-7, with TRBD2 matching 13 bases. Unmatched junction bases numbered 13, after V lost 1 base and J lost 7 bases. Germline loops: CDR1 LGHNA, CDR2 YNFKEQ. The CDR3 loop spans 18 amino acids. In nucleotides, the CDR3 is TGTGCCAGCAGCCAAGCCGCGGGGGGACTAGCGGGGCCGGTGGAGCAGTACTTC. Amino acids: CASSQAAGGLAGPVEQYF.

The chain recombines TRBV9 with TRBJ2-1; D is possibly TRBD2 (6 bases). The CDR3 is 13 amino acids. Germline-derived CDR1 and CDR2 are SGDLS and YYNGEE. Deletions cut 1 base from V and 6 bases from J, with 8 bases between. CDR3 in DNA: TGTGCCAGCAGCGTAATGGGGGGCAATGAGCAGTTCTTC. Protein product: CASSVMGGNEQFF.

The chain employs TRBV27 and TRBJ2-3, with 9 bases aligning to TRBD2. V was clipped by 8 bases and J by 6 bases; unmatched bases: 12. The CDR3 is 15 residues long. Germline assignment: CDR1 MNHEY and CDR2 SMNVEV (reference sequence). The CDR3 sequence is CASASGIGGGDTQYF. The CDR3 DNA is TGTGCCAGCGCTAGCGGGATTGGGGGTGGTGATACGCAGTATTTT.

The V gene is TRBV6-5, the J gene TRBJ2-1; D remains unclear. V dropped 6 bases and J dropped 8 bases, with 8 bases sitting between them. Germline V gene data show CDR1 as MNHEY and CDR2 as SVGAGI. This CDR3 region has 11 residues. Here the CDR3 reads CASSRADEQFF. For the CDR3, the DNA is TGTGCCAGCAGCAGAGCCGATGAGCAGTTCTTC.

The chain has TRBV11-2 and TRBJ2-7; 9 nucleotides line up with TRBD2. The CDR3 totals 14 residues. Germline V gene data show CDR1 as SGHAT and CDR2 as FQNNGV. J was trimmed by 6 bases and V by 3 bases; bases with no gene match: 6. The CDR3 spells CASSFRIAGVEQYF. The CDR3 bases are TGTGCCAGCAGCTTCCGGATAGCGGGAGTCGAGCAGTACTTC.

This clone occurred a few times. The genes are TRBV2 and TRBJ1-5; D perhaps matches TRBD1 (5 bases). This CDR3 region has 13 residues. Germline-derived CDR1 and CDR2 are SNHLY and FYNNEI. V was clipped by 5 bases and J by 7 bases, with 12 bases between them. As DNA, the CDR3 is TGTGCCAGCAGTAAAGAACGGGACCAGCCCCAGCATTTT. Translation gives CASSKERDQPQHF.

The V gene is TRBV6-5, the J gene TRBJ1-5; D gene unclear. The CDR3 spans 13 residues. Between the trimmed V and J ends, which lost 6 bases and 2 bases, there was a span of 8 bases. Germline CDR1 is MNHEY and CDR2 is SVGAGI. CDR3 loop: CASRVRGNQPQHF. The CDR3, as DNA: TGTGCCAGCAGGGTTAGAGGCAATCAGCCCCAGCATTTT.

The J gene is TRBJ2-2, the V gene TRBV29-1; TRBD2 aligns across 8 bases. Germline loops: CDR1 SQVTM, CDR2 ANQGSEA. V shed 7 bases, J shed 4 bases, and the junction held 8 bases outside the gene matches. The CDR3 runs 14 residues. This CDR3 reads CSAPVAGSTGELFF. CDR3 sequence (DNA): TGCAGCGCCCCCGTAGCGGGATCCACCGGGGAGCTGTTTTTT.

The rearrangement joins TRBV5-4 to TRBJ2-7; the match to TRBD2 covers 9 bases. Germline lookup yields CDR1 SGHNT and CDR2 YYREEE (reference sequence). The ends lost 6 bases at V and 3 bases at J; junction bases unmatched: 4. CDR3 size: 13 residues. The CDR3 nucleotides are TGTGCCAGCAACGCGGGAGGGGGCTACGAGCAGTACTTC. It codes for CASNAGGGYEQYF.